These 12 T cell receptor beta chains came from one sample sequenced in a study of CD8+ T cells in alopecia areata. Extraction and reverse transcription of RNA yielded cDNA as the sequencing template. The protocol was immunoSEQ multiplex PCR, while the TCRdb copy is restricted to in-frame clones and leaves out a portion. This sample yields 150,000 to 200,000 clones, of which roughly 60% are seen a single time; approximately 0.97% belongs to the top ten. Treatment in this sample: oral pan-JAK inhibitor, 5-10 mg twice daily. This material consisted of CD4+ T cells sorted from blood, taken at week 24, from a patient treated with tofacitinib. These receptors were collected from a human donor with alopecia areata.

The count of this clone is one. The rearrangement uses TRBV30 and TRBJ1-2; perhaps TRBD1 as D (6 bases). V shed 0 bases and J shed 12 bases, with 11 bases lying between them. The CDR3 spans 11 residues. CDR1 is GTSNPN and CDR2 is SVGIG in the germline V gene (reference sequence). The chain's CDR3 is CAWSVEGGNTF. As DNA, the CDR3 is TGTGCCTGGAGTGTCGAGGGGGGAAACACCTTC.

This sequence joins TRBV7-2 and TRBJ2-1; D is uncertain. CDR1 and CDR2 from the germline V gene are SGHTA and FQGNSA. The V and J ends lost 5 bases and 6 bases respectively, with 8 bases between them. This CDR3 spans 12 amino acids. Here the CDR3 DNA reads TGTGCCAGCAGCATTTACCCCAATGAGCAGTTCTTC. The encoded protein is CASSIYPNEQFF.

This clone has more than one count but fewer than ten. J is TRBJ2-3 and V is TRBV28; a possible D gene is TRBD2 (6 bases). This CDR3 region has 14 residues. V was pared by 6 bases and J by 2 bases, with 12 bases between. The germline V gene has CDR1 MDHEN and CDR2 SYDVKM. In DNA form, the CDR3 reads TGTGCCAGCAGCCCGGGAGATTTCACAGATACGCAGTATTTT. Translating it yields CASSPGDFTDTQYF.

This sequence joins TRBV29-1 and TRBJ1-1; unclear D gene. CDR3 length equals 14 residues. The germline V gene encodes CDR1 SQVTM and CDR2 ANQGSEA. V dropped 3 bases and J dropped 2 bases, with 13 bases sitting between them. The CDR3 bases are TGCAGCGTTGACGAGATCGGACTAAACACTGAAGCTTTCTTT. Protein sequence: CSVDEIGLNTEAFF.

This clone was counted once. The CDR3 loop reads CSVVRWANTEAFF. CDR3 nucleotides: TGCAGCGTTGTTCGGTGGGCGAACACTGAAGCTTTCTTT. This chain links TRBV29-1 with TRBJ1-1; D unresolved. With 4 bases removed from V and 1 base from J, the gap between germline ends came to 10 bases. The CDR3 length is 13 residues. The V gene's germline CDR1 is SQVTM and CDR2 ANQGSEA.

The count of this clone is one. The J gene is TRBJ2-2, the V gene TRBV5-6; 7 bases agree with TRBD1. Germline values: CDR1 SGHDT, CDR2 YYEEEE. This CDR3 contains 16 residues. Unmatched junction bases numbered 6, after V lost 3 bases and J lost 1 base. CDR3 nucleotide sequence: TGTGCCAGCAGCTGGGGATGGACAGGGAACACCGGGGAGCTGTTTTTT. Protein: CASSWGWTGNTGELFF. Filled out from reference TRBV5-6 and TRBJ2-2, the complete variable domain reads DAGVTQSPTHLIKTRGQQVTLRCSPKSGHDTVSWYQQALGQGPQFIFQYYEEEERQRGNFPDRFSGHQFPNYSSELNVNALLLGDSALYLCASSWGWTGNTGELFFGEGSRLTVL.

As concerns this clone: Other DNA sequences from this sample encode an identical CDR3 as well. The CDR3: CAWKPGQNYGYTF. The CDR3 DNA follows: TGTGCCTGGAAGCCGGGGCAGAACTATGGCTACACCTTC. This sequence joins TRBV30 and TRBJ1-2; D is perhaps TRBD1 (5 bases). This CDR3 is built from 13 residues. CDR1 and CDR2 from the germline V gene are GTSNPN and SVGIG (reference sequence). Trimming left V 4 bases short and J 2 bases short, with 11 bases between.

DNA for the CDR3: TGCGCCAGCAGCCAAGATGAATCTAAGCGGGGGGCCGATGGCACAGATACGCAGTATTTT. Protein product: CASSQDESKRGADGTDTQYF. The chain carries TRBV4-1 and TRBJ2-3, with 9 bases fitting TRBD2. Looked up from germline, CDR1 is MGHRA and CDR2 is YSYEKL. The ends lost 0 bases at V and 1 base at J; junction bases unmatched: 14. This CDR3 contains 20 residues.

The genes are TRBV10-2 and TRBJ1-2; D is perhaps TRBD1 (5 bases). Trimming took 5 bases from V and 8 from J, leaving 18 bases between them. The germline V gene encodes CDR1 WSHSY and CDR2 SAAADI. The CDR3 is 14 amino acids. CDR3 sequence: CASSTTRDSGGYTF. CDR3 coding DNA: TGCGCCAGCAGTACTACCAGGGATTCGGGCGGCTACACCTTC.

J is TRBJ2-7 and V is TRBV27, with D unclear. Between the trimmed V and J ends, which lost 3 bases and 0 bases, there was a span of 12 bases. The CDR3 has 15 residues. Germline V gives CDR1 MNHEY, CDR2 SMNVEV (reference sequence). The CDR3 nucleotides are TGTGCCAGCAGTTTTCAGGCAGGAACCTCCTACGAGCAGTACTTC. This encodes CASSFQAGTSYEQYF.

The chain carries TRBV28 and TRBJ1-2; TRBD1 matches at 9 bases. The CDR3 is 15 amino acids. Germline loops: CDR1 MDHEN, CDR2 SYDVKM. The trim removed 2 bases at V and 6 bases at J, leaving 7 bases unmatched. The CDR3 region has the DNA TGTGCCAGCAGTTTAGTGACAGGGGGAACGGATGGCTACACCTTC. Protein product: CASSLVTGGTDGYTF.

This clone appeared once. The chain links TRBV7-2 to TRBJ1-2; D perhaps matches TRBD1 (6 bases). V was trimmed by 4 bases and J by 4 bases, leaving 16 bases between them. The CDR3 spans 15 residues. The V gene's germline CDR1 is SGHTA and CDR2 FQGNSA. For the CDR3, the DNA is TGTGCCAGCAGCTGGATGGACGGACAGACCTATGGCTACACCTTC. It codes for CASSWMDGQTYGYTF.